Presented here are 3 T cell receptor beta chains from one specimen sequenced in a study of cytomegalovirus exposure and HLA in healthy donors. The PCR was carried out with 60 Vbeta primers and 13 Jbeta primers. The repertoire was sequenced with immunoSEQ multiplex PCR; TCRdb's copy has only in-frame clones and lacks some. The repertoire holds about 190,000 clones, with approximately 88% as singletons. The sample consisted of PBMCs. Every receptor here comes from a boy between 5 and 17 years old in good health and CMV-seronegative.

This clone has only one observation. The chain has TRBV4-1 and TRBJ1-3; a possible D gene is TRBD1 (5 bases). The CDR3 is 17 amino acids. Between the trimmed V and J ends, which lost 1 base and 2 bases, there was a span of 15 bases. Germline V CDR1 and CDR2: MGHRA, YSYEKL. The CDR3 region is CASSQGALGLAGNTIYF. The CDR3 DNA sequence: TGCGCCAGCAGCCAAGGTGCCTTGGGGCTCGCTGGAAACACCATATATTTT.

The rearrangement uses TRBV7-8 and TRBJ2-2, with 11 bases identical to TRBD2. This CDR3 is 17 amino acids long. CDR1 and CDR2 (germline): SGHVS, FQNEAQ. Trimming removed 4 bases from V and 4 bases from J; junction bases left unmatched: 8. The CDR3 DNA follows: TGTGCCAGCAGCTCGCCTTTTGGGACTAGCGGCACCGGGGAGCTGTTTTTT. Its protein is CASSSPFGTSGTGELFF. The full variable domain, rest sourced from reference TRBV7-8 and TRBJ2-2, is GAGVSQSPRYKVAKRGQDVALRCDPISGHVSLFWYQQALGQGPEFLTYFQNEAQLDKSGLPSDRFFAERPEGSVSTLKIQRTQQEDSAVYLCASSSPFGTSGTGELFFGEGSRLTVL.

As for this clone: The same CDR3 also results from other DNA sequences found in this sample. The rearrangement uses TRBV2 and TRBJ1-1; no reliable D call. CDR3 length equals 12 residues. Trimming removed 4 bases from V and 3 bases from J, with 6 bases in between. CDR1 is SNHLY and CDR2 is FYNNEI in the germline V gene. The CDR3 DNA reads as TGTGCCAGCAGTGGGCAGTACACTGAAGCTTTCTTT. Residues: CASSGQYTEAFF.